This T cell receptor (beta chain) came from a study of patients and donors after allogeneic stem cell transplantation. In TCRdb, the RT-PCR reads were re-called with MiXCR into one record per CDR3 protein. The sample contains 400,000 to 450,000 distinct CDR3 sequences, approximately 16% of which appear only once. Germline V gene sequence: CDR1 SGHTA, CDR2 FQGNSA. The CDR3 has 15 residues. With V trimmed by 6 bases and J by 5 bases, 9 bases remained unmatched. This receptor was identified in a human donor who was either an allogeneic HSCT recipient or a stem cell or donor lymphocyte infusion donor (not recorded which). It is not recorded whose cells these are; they may come from a transplant donor. This sequence joins TRBV7-2 and TRBJ2-3, with 9 bases fitting TRBD2. What was sequenced was blood, either unsorted or a sorted T cell fraction (not recorded which). The CDR3 coding sequence is TGTGCCAGCAGACAAGCGGGGGGAGAGTTAGATACGCAGTATTTT. This gives the protein CASRQAGGELDTQYF.